The entry below describes one T cell receptor (beta chain). The antigen remains unidentified. In this CDR3 the conserved last residue, phenylalanine or tryptophan, is missing, so a read error is likely. The DNA is omitted, as the CDR3 cannot be located on it reliably, and the CDR3 follows TCRdb's listing. This sample was included in a study of early T cells in non-severe SARS-CoV-2 infection. Across the whole study: Sequencing targeted bulk RNA from unsorted whole blood, leaving chains unpaired. Study-level findings and limits: Anti-spike CD8 responses were favored by VDJdb matching, which missed private and CD4 specificities.

The CDR3 length is 12 residues, termini included. Per germline, CDR1 SGHVS and CDR2 FQNEAQ. Unique molecular identifiers were attached to individual cDNA molecules. TCRdb itself ran the 5' RACE reads through MiXCR, one entry per CDR3 protein. This sample yields about 77,000 distinct CDR3 sequences, of which about 16% are seen a single time; about 3% belongs to the top ten. The origin of this receptor is an adult who was a healthcare worker with PCR-confirmed SARS-CoV-2 infection or an uninfected control (not recorded which). The sample comprised whole blood. The chain couples TRBV7-8 to TRBJ1-1. The CDR3 reads CASSWLNTEAFV.